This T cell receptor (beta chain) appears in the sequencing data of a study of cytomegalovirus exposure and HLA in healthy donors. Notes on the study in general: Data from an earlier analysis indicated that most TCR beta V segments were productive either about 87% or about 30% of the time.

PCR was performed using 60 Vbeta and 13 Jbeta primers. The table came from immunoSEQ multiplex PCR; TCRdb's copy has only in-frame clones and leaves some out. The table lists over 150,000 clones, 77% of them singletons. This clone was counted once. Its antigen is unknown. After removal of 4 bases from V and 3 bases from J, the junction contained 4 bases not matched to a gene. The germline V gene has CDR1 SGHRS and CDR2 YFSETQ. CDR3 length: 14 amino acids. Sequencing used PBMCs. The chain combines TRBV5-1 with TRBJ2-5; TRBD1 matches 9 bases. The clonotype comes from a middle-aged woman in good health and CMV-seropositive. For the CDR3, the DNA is TGCGCCAGCAGCCCGACAGGGGGGGAAGAGACCCAGTACTTC. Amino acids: CASSPTGGEETQYF.